A selection of T cell receptor beta chains follows, all from one sample in a study of blood T cell repertoires in COVID-19. TCRdb's copy holds only in-frame clones and misses some; the assay was immunoSEQ multiplex PCR. The table shows 250,000 to 350,000 clones, with approximately 88% occurring only once. What was sequenced was PBMCs or T cells enriched from blood (not recorded which). These receptor sequences come from a woman between 35 and 50 years old who had recovered from COVID-19. Each CDR3 is given with its conserved first and last residue. The D gene is left open where the match is weak. Only some rows state a clone size, as once, few, many or a class for expanded clones.

j_call: TRBJ1-2
d_call: TRBD1
clone_size: .
v_call: TRBV19
cdr3_aa: CASSISPGQENYGYTF
cdr3_nt: TGTGCCAGTAGTATCTCCCCGGGACAGGAGAACTATGGCTACACCTTC

j_call: TRBJ1-2
d_call: .
clone_size: .
v_call: TRBV12-3/TRBV12-4
cdr3_aa: CASSLDRDYGYTF
cdr3_nt: TGTGCCAGCAGTTTAGACAGAGACTATGGCTACACCTTC

j_call: TRBJ1-2
d_call: TRBD1
clone_size: .
v_call: TRBV29-1
cdr3_aa: CSVVFRSGTGGLYGYTF
cdr3_nt: TGCAGCGTTGTATTCCGGTCTGGGACAGGGGGACTTTATGGCTACACCTTC

j_call: TRBJ2-1
d_call: TRBD1
clone_size: .
v_call: TRBV28
cdr3_aa: CASSREGTGYNEQFF
cdr3_nt: TGTGCCAGCAGCCGCGAAGGGACAGGCTACAATGAGCAGTTCTTC

j_call: TRBJ2-7
d_call: .
clone_size: .
v_call: TRBV30
cdr3_aa: CAWSLGVTYEQYF
cdr3_nt: TGTGCCTGGAGTCTGGGCGTAACCTACGAGCAGTACTTC

j_call: TRBJ1-3
d_call: .
clone_size: .
v_call: TRBV10-1
cdr3_aa: CASLKPGRGLSGNTIYF
cdr3_nt: TGCGCCAGCTTAAAACCAGGGAGGGGCTTATCGGGAAACACCATATATTTT

j_call: TRBJ2-5
d_call: TRBD2
clone_size: .
v_call: TRBV5-1
cdr3_aa: CASSLLAGVGETQYF
cdr3_nt: TGCGCCAGCAGCTTGCTGGCGGGAGTGGGGGAGACCCAGTACTTC

j_call: TRBJ1-1
d_call: .
clone_size: .
v_call: TRBV10-2
cdr3_aa: CASRDSTVYTEAFF
cdr3_nt: TGCGCCAGCAGGGATTCAACAGTTTATACTGAAGCTTTCTTT

j_call: TRBJ1-5
d_call: .
clone_size: .
v_call: TRBV28
cdr3_aa: CASSLPGGPQHF
cdr3_nt: TGTGCCAGCAGTCTCCCGGGGGGGCCCCAGCATTTT

j_call: TRBJ1-1
d_call: .
clone_size: .
v_call: TRBV11-1
cdr3_aa: CASSLLGPNTEAFF
cdr3_nt: TGTGCCAGCAGCTTATTGGGCCCTAACACTGAAGCTTTCTTT

j_call: TRBJ1-6
d_call: .
clone_size: .
v_call: TRBV27
cdr3_aa: CASSPAQQGYNSPLHF
cdr3_nt: TGTGCCAGCAGTCCGGCTCAACAGGGTTATAATTCACCCCTCCACTTT

j_call: TRBJ2-1
d_call: .
clone_size: .
v_call: TRBV6-1
cdr3_aa: CASSEPGLSSREQFF
cdr3_nt: TGTGCCAGCAGTGAGCCGGGACTCTCGTCGCGGGAGCAGTTCTTC

j_call: TRBJ2-5
d_call: .
clone_size: .
v_call: TRBV7-9
cdr3_aa: CASSLGVVSSGETQYF
cdr3_nt: TGTGCCAGCAGCTTAGGGGTGGTTTCGTCGGGAGAGACCCAGTACTTC

j_call: TRBJ1-2
d_call: .
clone_size: .
v_call: TRBV28
cdr3_aa: CASSPQDVRRYGYTF
cdr3_nt: TGTGCCAGCAGCCCCCAGGACGTCAGGAGGTATGGCTACACCTTC

j_call: TRBJ2-1
d_call: TRBD2
clone_size: .
v_call: TRBV24-1
cdr3_aa: CATNSGSGGSYNEQFF
cdr3_nt: TGTGCCACCAATTCCGGATCGGGGGGGTCCTACAATGAGCAGTTCTTC

j_call: TRBJ2-3
d_call: TRBD2
clone_size: once
v_call: TRBV4-1
cdr3_aa: CASSFGLAGTDTQYF
cdr3_nt: TGCGCCAGCAGCTTTGGACTAGCGGGCACAGATACGCAGTATTTT

j_call: TRBJ2-3
d_call: .
clone_size: .
v_call: TRBV7-2
cdr3_aa: CASSLVVSVTDTQYF
cdr3_nt: TGTGCCAGCAGCTTAGTAGTCTCGGTCACAGATACGCAGTATTTT

j_call: TRBJ2-7
d_call: TRBD1
clone_size: .
v_call: TRBV2
cdr3_aa: CASRSPGQTYEQYF
cdr3_nt: TGTGCCAGCAGATCTCCGGGACAGACTTACGAGCAGTACTTC